A single sample is the source of the 27 T cell receptor beta chains below, sequenced in a study of graft-versus-host responses after intestinal transplantation. Their recognized antigens are unknown. Produced via immunoSEQ multiplex PCR; TCRdb's table is partial and in-frame only. Of about 99,000 clones in the sample, 85% to 95% were seen once. The material was unstimulated CD8+ T cells sorted from spleen or lymph node cells, obtained before transplant. Receptor source: a human donor who was the organ donor for an intestinal transplant.

The chain uses TRBV29-1 and TRBJ1-4, with 7 bases aligning to TRBD1. The CDR3 runs to 14 residues. CDR1 is SQVTM and CDR2 is ANQGSEA in the germline V gene. J gave up 7 bases and V 1 base, and 6 bases lay outside the gene matches. The CDR3 bases are TGCAGCGTTGAAGGAGGACAGGCCGGTGAAAAACTGTTTTTT. It encodes CSVEGGQAGEKLFF. Together with reference TRBV29-1 and TRBJ1-4, the CDR3 gives the full variable domain: SAVISQKPSRDICQRGTSLTIQCQVDSQVTMMFWYRQQPGQSLTLIATANQGSEATYESGFVIDKFPISRPNLTFSTLTVSNMSPEDSSIYLCSVEGGQAGEKLFFGSGTQLSVL.

This chain uses TRBV5-8 with TRBJ2-5, with 7 bases matching TRBD2. Germline V lookup: CDR1 SGHTS, CDR2 YDEGEE. The CDR3 is made up of 14 amino acids. J gave up 3 bases and V 1 base, and 3 bases lay outside the gene matches. The CDR3 reads CASSLPGRKETQYF. The CDR3 DNA reads as TGTGCCAGCAGCTTGCCCGGGAGGAAAGAGACCCAGTACTTC.

The gene calls are TRBV30 and TRBJ2-3; D uncertain. Germline V gives CDR1 GTSNPN, CDR2 SVGIG (reference sequence). V was shortened by 4 bases and J by 1 base, with 6 bases between the two germline ends. This CDR3 comprises 12 residues. CDR3: CAWTGRTDTQYF. CDR3 bases: TGTGCCTGGACAGGCCGCACAGATACGCAGTATTTT.

V usage is TRBV7-6 and J usage is TRBJ2-1, with TRBD2 as a possible D gene (6 bases). Deletions cut 5 bases from V and 3 bases from J, with 11 bases between. The length of the CDR3 is 14 residues. Looked up from germline, CDR1 is SGHVS and CDR2 is FNYEAQ. The CDR3 coding sequence is TGTGCCAGCAGCAGAGGGACTCTCTACAATGAGCAGTTCTTC. It is translated as CASSRGTLYNEQFF.

This chain connects TRBV15 to TRBJ2-7; weak D call: TRBD2 (5 bases). The CDR3 has 15 amino acids. Trimming removed 0 bases from V and 4 bases from J, with 13 bases in between. The germline V gene encodes CDR1 LNHNV and CDR2 YYDKDF (reference sequence). In nucleotides, the CDR3 is TGTGCCACCAGCAGAGATCGCGGGTGGAGTTACGAGCAGTACTTC. Translation: CATSRDRGWSYEQYF. The full variable domain, completed using reference TRBV15 and TRBJ2-7, is DAMVIQNPRYQVTQFGKPVTLSCSQTLNHNVMYWYQQKSSQAPKLLFHYYDKDFNNEADTPDNFQSRRPNTSFCFLDIRSPGLGDTAMYLCATSRDRGWSYEQYFGPGTRLTVT.

The chain employs TRBV6-5 and TRBJ1-6; D gene unclear. Trimming pared 6 bases from V and 10 bases from J, leaving 13 bases between. Per the germline V gene, CDR1 is MNHEY and CDR2 is SVGAGI. This CDR3 has 13 residues. CDR3 residues: CASSQSQESPLHF. CDR3 DNA: TGTGCCAGCAGCCAGAGTCAGGAATCACCCCTCCACTTT.

A single count supports this clone. The chain carries TRBV11-2 and TRBJ2-1, with a tentative D call TRBD2 (5 bases). Germline values: CDR1 SGHAT, CDR2 FQNNGV. Trimming shortened V by 1 base and J by 2 bases, and 12 bases separated the two germline ends. The CDR3 length is 16 residues. This CDR3 reads CASSLGLSAPYNEQFF. CDR3 bases: TGTGCCAGCAGCTTAGGTCTTAGCGCCCCCTACAATGAGCAGTTCTTC.

V is TRBV6-5 and J is TRBJ1-1; 8 nucleotides agree with TRBD1. J lost 4 bases, V lost 5 bases, and 9 bases had no gene match. The CDR3 loop spans 15 amino acids. Germline V lookup: CDR1 MNHEY, CDR2 SVGAGI. For the CDR3, the DNA is TGTGCCAGCAGTAATTTTCACAGGGGGGGCACTGAAGCTTTCTTT. It yields the protein CASSNFHRGGTEAFF.

V and J are TRBV14 and TRBJ1-5; D remains ambiguous. Trimming shortened V by 0 bases and J by 5 bases, and 5 bases separated the two germline ends. This CDR3 region has 13 residues. Looked up from germline, CDR1 is SGHDN and CDR2 is FVKESK. Here the CDR3 reads CASSQDSYQPQHF. CDR3 DNA: TGTGCCAGCAGCCAAGACAGTTATCAGCCCCAGCATTTT. The full variable domain, rest sourced from reference TRBV14 and TRBJ1-5, is EAGVTQFPSHSVIEKGQTVTLRCDPISGHDNLYWYRRVMGKEIKFLLHFVKESKQDESGMPNNRFLAERTGGTYSTLKVQPAELEDSGVYFCASSQDSYQPQHFGDGTRLSIL.

The chain has TRBV5-1 and TRBJ1-2; no definite D call. CDR1 and CDR2 from the germline V gene are SGHRS and YFSETQ. Trimming removed 1 base from V and 2 bases from J, with 12 bases in between. The CDR3 covers 15 residues. CDR3 sequence: CASSLFTETNYGYTF. In DNA, the CDR3 is TGCGCCAGCAGCTTGTTTACAGAAACAAACTATGGCTACACCTTC.

This chain connects TRBV5-1 to TRBJ2-3; 7 positions match TRBD1. V lost 4 bases, J lost 0 bases, and 5 bases stayed unmatched. The CDR3 is 15 residues long. Per the germline V gene, CDR1 is SGHRS and CDR2 is YFSETQ. The DNA for the CDR3 is TGCGCCAGCAGCCCAGGGACAGCAAGCACAGATACGCAGTATTTT. This codes for CASSPGTASTDTQYF.

This clone is a singleton in its sample. The CDR3 loop reads CASRLTGGALFGELFF. The DNA of the CDR3 is TGTGCCAGCAGGCTAACAGGGGGCGCTTTGTTCGGGGAGCTGTTTTTT. The rearrangement uses TRBV27 and TRBJ2-2, with 9 bases fitting TRBD1. V trimming: 6 bases; J trimming: 7 bases; junction bases outside the gene matches: 12. The length of the CDR3 is 16 residues. The germline V gene encodes CDR1 MNHEY and CDR2 SMNVEV (reference sequence).

The V gene is TRBV11-2, the J gene TRBJ2-3, with TRBD2 matching over 12 bases. The CDR3 covers 18 residues. Germline CDR1 and CDR2: SGHAT and FQNNGV. After removal of 5 bases from V and 5 bases from J, the junction contained 14 bases not matched to a gene. This CDR3 is CASSVAGSSGGAEDTQYF. The CDR3 DNA reads as TGTGCCAGCAGCGTCGCCGGGTCTAGCGGGGGGGCAGAAGATACGCAGTATTTT.

In regard to this clone: This same CDR3 is encoded by further DNA sequences in the sample. The V gene is TRBV7-8, the J gene TRBJ2-7; D call uncertain. This CDR3 has 15 amino acids. Trimming removed 1 base at V and 0 bases at J, with 10 bases between. Looked up from germline, CDR1 is SGHVS and CDR2 is FQNEAQ. In DNA, the CDR3 is TGTGCCAGCAGCTTAGTCGGCCAGGTCTCCTACGAGCAGTACTTC. Protein: CASSLVGQVSYEQYF.

The chain carries TRBV7-2 and TRBJ2-7; D may be TRBD2 (6 bases). Germline V gene lookup returns CDR1 SGHTA and CDR2 FQGNSA. The CDR3 spans 14 residues. V shed 3 bases and J shed 1 base, with 10 bases lying between them. The CDR3 loop is CASSFGAGSYEQYF. Written as DNA, the CDR3 is TGTGCCAGCAGCTTCGGGGCGGGGTCCTACGAGCAGTACTTC.

This chain links TRBV13 with TRBJ2-1; 11 bases line up with TRBD2. The trim removed 4 bases at V and 0 bases at J, leaving 8 bases unmatched. Germline-derived CDR1 and CDR2 are PRHDT and FYEKMQ (reference sequence). The CDR3 runs to 18 residues. DNA for the CDR3: TGTGCCAGCAGCTCGGCGGGACTAGCGGATAGCTCCTACAATGAGCAGTTCTTC. It yields the protein CASSSAGLADSSYNEQFF.

The CDR3 sequence is CASSPPGHETQYF. The CDR3 DNA reads as TGTGCCAGCAGTCCGCCGGGACACGAGACCCAGTACTTC. The chain couples TRBV7-6 to TRBJ2-5; weak D call: TRBD1 (6 bases). Germline-derived CDR1 and CDR2 are SGHVS and FNYEAQ. The V end lost 6 bases, the J end lost 5 bases, and 13 bases lay between the germline ends. The CDR3 is 13 residues long.

The chain is built from TRBV5-5 and TRBJ2-6; 7 bases map to TRBD2. Germline lookup yields CDR1 SGHKS and CDR2 YYEKEE (reference sequence). The V gene end was trimmed by 2 bases and the J gene end by 1 base; junction bases not matched to a gene: 12. This CDR3 is 19 amino acids long. Here the CDR3 reads CASSFLGRPLLSGANVLTF. Here the CDR3 DNA reads TGTGCCAGCAGCTTCCTCGGGAGGCCGCTCTTGTCTGGGGCCAACGTCCTGACTTTC.

The chain couples TRBV13 to TRBJ2-3; TRBD2 matches at 14 bases. Trimming cost V 4 bases and J 6 bases; bases outside gene matches: 6. This CDR3 region has 16 residues. Germline CDR1 reads PRHDT; CDR2 reads FYEKMQ (reference sequence). For the CDR3, the DNA is TGTGCCAGCAGCTCGAGGACTAGCGGGGGGCAGGATACGCAGTATTTT. Amino acid sequence: CASSSRTSGGQDTQYF.

The chain employs TRBV25-1 and TRBJ2-7; TRBD2 aligns across 7 bases. Unmatched junction bases numbered 10, after V lost 3 bases and J lost 2 bases. Germline V lookup: CDR1 MGHDK, CDR2 SYGVNS. The CDR3 totals 16 residues. Here the CDR3 DNA reads TGTGCCAGCAGTGAGCTCCGGGCGGGAGCTCCCTACGAGCAGTACTTC. This codes for CASSELRAGAPYEQYF.

The chain is built from TRBV5-3 and TRBJ2-7, with 7 bases aligning to TRBD2. TRBV5-3 is an ORF, with its function uncertain. This CDR3 has 13 residues. V lost 6 bases to trimming and J lost 3 bases; unmatched junction nucleotides: 6. Written as DNA, the CDR3 is TGTGCCAGAACCCTCGGGGGGAGCTACGAGCAGTACTTC. Residues: CARTLGGSYEQYF.

This clone was seen only once. This chain joins TRBV5-1 and TRBJ2-5; 10 bases map to TRBD2. CDR1 is SGHRS, CDR2 YFSETQ, per germline. The ends lost 0 bases at V and 5 bases at J; junction bases unmatched: 10. The CDR3 loop spans 17 amino acids. CDR3 region: CASSLAPSGGAPETQYF. The CDR3 DNA reads TGCGCCAGCAGCTTGGCACCCAGCGGGGGGGCCCCCGAGACCCAGTACTTC.

The V gene is TRBV5-1, the J gene TRBJ1-2; D is unresolved. The CDR3 has 14 residues. The germline V gene has CDR1 SGHRS and CDR2 YFSETQ. V was cut by 4 bases and J by 8 bases, with 18 bases left in between. In DNA form, the CDR3 reads TGCGCCAGCAGCAATTCCTCCCTCAGGCTCGGCTACACCTTC. This gives the protein CASSNSSLRLGYTF. The full variable domain, completed using reference TRBV5-1 and TRBJ1-2, is KAGVTQTPRYLIKTRGQQVTLSCSPISGHRSVSWYQQTPGQGLQFLFEYFSETQRNKGNFPGRFSGRQFSNSRSEMNVSTLELGDSALYLCASSNSSLRLGYTFGSGTRLTVV.

This chain joins TRBV7-2 and TRBJ2-3, with 13 bases matching TRBD2. CDR3 length: 15 amino acids. The junction had 5 bases not matched to a gene; V was cut back by 5 bases and J by 6 bases. The V gene's germline CDR1 is SGHTA and CDR2 FQGNSA. The CDR3 DNA reads as TGTGCCAGCAGCGCACTAGCGGGGGGGCATGATACGCAGTATTTT. Its protein product is CASSALAGGHDTQYF.

The J gene is TRBJ2-5, the V gene TRBV18, with 9 bases that match TRBD1. This CDR3 spans 16 amino acids. Germline V gene data show CDR1 as KGHSH and CDR2 as LQKENI. The junction had 2 bases not matched to a gene; V was cut back by 0 bases and J by 0 bases. The CDR3: CASSPPTGGDQETQYF. In DNA form, the CDR3 reads TGTGCCAGCTCACCACCGACAGGGGGGGACCAAGAGACCCAGTACTTC.

This clone has more than one count but fewer than ten. The sample has other DNA sequences that encode this CDR3 too. The V call is TRBV2, the J call TRBJ2-7; 7 bases match TRBD1. Germline-derived CDR1 and CDR2 are SNHLY and FYNNEI. V trimming: 8 bases; J trimming: 3 bases; junction bases outside the gene matches: 4. This CDR3 has 12 residues. The CDR3 region is CASRDRDYEQYF. The CDR3 DNA sequence: TGTGCCAGCCGGGACAGAGACTACGAGCAGTACTTC. Full variable domain (missing parts from reference TRBV2 and TRBJ2-7): EPEVTQTPSHQVTQMGQEVILRCVPISNHLYFYWYRQILGQKVEFLVSFYNNEISEKSEIFDDQFSVERPDGSNFTLKIRSTKLEDSAMYFCASRDRDYEQYFGPGTRLTVT.

This sequence joins TRBV7-9 and TRBJ2-3; 7 bases are shared with TRBD2. Per germline, CDR1 SEHNR and CDR2 FQNEAQ (reference sequence). V shed 2 bases, J shed 0 bases, and the junction held 5 bases outside the gene matches. The CDR3 sequence is 16 residues long. Here the CDR3 DNA reads TGTGCCAGCAGCTTAATGCCTAGCGGAAGCACAGATACGCAGTATTTT. Amino acids: CASSLMPSGSTDTQYF. Together with reference TRBV7-9 and TRBJ2-3, the CDR3 gives the full variable domain: DTGVSQNPRHKITKRGQNVTFRCDPISEHNRLYWYRQTLGQGPEFLTYFQNEAQLEKSRLLSDRFSAERPKGSFSTLEIQRTEQGDSAMYLCASSLMPSGSTDTQYFGPGTRLTVL.